This T cell receptor beta chain was recovered during a study of CD8 T cells in ankylosing spondylitis. Overall study results and limits: Significant enrichment of disease-linked clones was reported in matched ankylosing spondylitis synovial fluid. Relatively rare in peripheral blood, disease-linked clones were also CD8+. A motif in TCR beta, a set of roughly eight highly homologous variants, appeared characteristic of ankylosing spondylitis blood.

A remark on this clonotype: Its specificity is not known.

V lost 8 bases and J 7 bases, leaving 14 bases between the germline ends. CDR3 length equals 12 residues. Scientists made TCR beta libraries using quantitative 5'-RACE with molecular barcodes. Via MiXCR, TCRdb re-called the 5' RACE reads, giving one row per CDR3 protein. There are more than 600,000 distinct CDR3 sequences in the sample; around a fifth occur only once, and under 20% lies in the top ten. The source is a male donor with ankylosing spondylitis. Sequenced sample: blood, either unsorted or a sorted T cell fraction (not recorded which). This chain joins TRBV12-3 or TRBV12-4 and TRBJ2-5; perhaps TRBD2 as D (6 bases). The CDR3 reads CASLGEGGTQYF. The DNA for the CDR3 is TGTGCCAGCCTAGGAGAGGGAGGGACCCAGTACTTC.